Shown below are 32 T cell receptor beta chains from a single sample sequenced in a study of T cells in Graves' hyperthyroidism and ophthalmopathy. Authors of the study amplified TCR beta CDR3 regions from RNA transcripts. An initial round of RT-PCR targeting the TCR CDR3 relied on the HTBI primer set. TCRdb reanalysed the multiplex PCR reads using MiXCR and keeps one entry per CDR3 protein. The table shows about 400,000 distinct CDR3 sequences, with about 14% occurring only once. Sequencing was performed on blood. These TCRs come from a man aged 45-65 years with Graves' ophthalmopathy.

This clonotype was seen only a few times. This chain uses TRBV5-1 with TRBJ2-3, with D possibly being TRBD2 (5 bases). Germline CDR1 reads SGHRS; CDR2 reads YFSETQ. CDR3 length: 13 residues. Trimming removed 4 bases at V and 6 bases at J, with 12 bases between. The CDR3 loop is CASSEGLADTQYF. The CDR3 DNA reads TGCGCCAGCAGCGAGGGCTTGGCGGATACGCAGTATTTT.

The chain is built from TRBV30 and TRBJ1-1; no clear D. This CDR3 is built from 16 residues. The germline V and J ends were trimmed by 3 bases and 1 base, with 18 bases remaining between them. CDR1 is GTSNPN, CDR2 SVGIG, per germline (reference sequence). Written as DNA, the CDR3 is TGTGCCTGGAGCCATACGCTGGGGTTGGGGAACACTGAAGCTTTCTTT. Encoded protein: CAWSHTLGLGNTEAFF.

This clonotype was observed many times. The genes are TRBV7-9 and TRBJ1-1; weak D call: TRBD1 (6 bases). Germline-derived CDR1 and CDR2 are SEHNR and FQNEAQ (reference sequence). This CDR3 has 14 residues. The ends were cut back, 5 bases at V and 1 base at J, with 11 bases in the middle. The CDR3 DNA sequence: TGTGCCAGCAGCCGAGACAGGAGGAACACTGAAGCTTTCTTT. It yields the protein CASSRDRRNTEAFF.

In this sample, this clonotype turned up a few times. The V gene is TRBV12-3 or TRBV12-4, the J gene TRBJ2-3, with 9 nucleotides matching TRBD1. This CDR3 is 13 amino acids long. With V trimmed by 6 bases and J by 7 bases, 5 bases remained unmatched. CDR3 amino acids: CASRLQGANTQYF. CDR3 nucleotides: TGTGCCAGCAGGCTACAGGGGGCGAATACGCAGTATTTT.

This clonotype was recorded at least ten times. CDR3 sequence (DNA): TGTGCCACCCTGTGGCGGGGTGACACAGATACGCAGTATTTT. Protein: CATLWRGDTDTQYF. The genes are TRBV7-8 and TRBJ2-3; possible D gene TRBD2, 6 bases. In germline, CDR1 is SGHVS, CDR2 FQNEAQ. This CDR3 spans 14 amino acids. The germline V and J ends were trimmed by 10 bases and 2 bases, with 16 bases remaining between them.

This chain connects TRBV15 to TRBJ1-4; 8 nucleotides line up with TRBD1. Germline CDR1 and CDR2: LNHNV and YYDKDF (reference sequence). Losses at the gene ends were 5 bases for V and 3 bases for J; bases not matched to a gene: 5. This CDR3 region has 15 residues. The CDR3 region has the DNA TGTGCCACCAGCGACCGACAGGGGCCTAATGAAAAACTGTTTTTT. Encoded protein: CATSDRQGPNEKLFF.

Many counts were recorded for this clonotype. The chain joins TRBV28 to TRBJ2-2, with 10 positions matching TRBD2. J gave up 0 bases and V 5 bases, and 6 bases lay outside the gene matches. In germline, CDR1 is MDHEN, CDR2 SYDVKM. The CDR3 is made up of 17 amino acids. The CDR3 spells CASSPRAGGSNTGELFF. The DNA of the CDR3 is TGTGCCAGCAGTCCACGAGCGGGAGGGTCGAACACCGGGGAGCTGTTTTTT.

Notes on this clonotype: A read error may account for a junction end that differs from germline. The chain has TRBV7-9 and TRBJ2-7; D gene ambiguous. The CDR3 length is 14 residues. Germline values: CDR1 SEHNR, CDR2 FQNEAQ (reference sequence). In nucleotides, the CDR3 is TGTGCCAGCGGCTTTATGGGTAGCTCCTACGAGCAGTACTTC. This codes for CASGFMGSSYEQYF.

The table lists this clonotype with many counts. The gene calls are TRBV7-9 and TRBJ2-7; 7 nucleotides align to TRBD1. Per germline, CDR1 SEHNR and CDR2 FQNEAQ (reference sequence). V lost 10 bases and J lost 5; bases outside the gene matches: 8. The CDR3 length is 12 residues. The CDR3 loop reads CAIKTGFHEQYF. CDR3 coding DNA: TGTGCCATCAAGACAGGGTTCCACGAGCAGTACTTC.

This clonotype has a count of ten or more. The gene calls are TRBV12-5 and TRBJ2-1; 10 bases match TRBD2. The CDR3 is 17 residues long. The J segment lost 4 bases and the V segment lost 4 bases, leaving 10 bases of the junction unmatched. Per the germline V gene, CDR1 is LGHNT and CDR2 is FRNRAP. Here the CDR3 reads CASGSGRTSGVYNEQFF. Written as DNA, the CDR3 is TGTGCTAGTGGTTCCGGGCGGACTAGCGGTGTTTACAATGAGCAGTTCTTC.

This clonotype has only a few counts. This chain connects TRBV10-3 to TRBJ2-3; 8 nucleotides agree with TRBD2. Germline V gene lookup returns CDR1 ENHRY and CDR2 SYGVKD. There are 14 residues in the CDR3. The junction had 6 bases not matched to a gene; V was cut back by 8 bases and J by 2 bases. The CDR3 DNA is TGTGCCATCTCGCCACTAGCGGACACAGATACGCAGTATTTT. Encoded protein: CAISPLADTDTQYF.

This rearrangement joins TRBV7-2 to TRBJ2-4, with 8 bases that match TRBD1. This CDR3 is built from 18 residues. The germline V gene encodes CDR1 SGHTA and CDR2 FQGNSA. The ends lost 5 bases at V and 4 bases at J; junction bases unmatched: 16. The CDR3 DNA is TGTGCCAGCAGCCCGATCGGGCAGGGGGCGCGTTTTAAAAACATTCAGTACTTC. Its protein is CASSPIGQGARFKNIQYF.

This clonotype has at least ten counts. The chain recombines TRBV18 with TRBJ1-2, with D possibly matching TRBD1 (5 bases). Germline V CDR1 and CDR2: KGHSH, LQKENI. The CDR3 is 15 amino acids. Trimming removed 6 bases at V and 5 bases at J, with 19 bases between. The CDR3 protein is CASSPSSGEVYGYTF. In DNA, the CDR3 is TGTGCCAGCTCCCCGAGTTCGGGGGAGGTGTATGGCTACACCTTC.

This clonotype was counted ten times or more. The chain carries TRBV12-5 and TRBJ1-5; D gene unclear. Germline lookup yields CDR1 LGHNT and CDR2 FRNRAP. V dropped 6 bases and J dropped 3 bases, with 9 bases sitting between them. The CDR3 totals 13 residues. The CDR3 reads CASGSTDNQPQHF. DNA of the CDR3: TGTGCTAGTGGCTCAACCGACAATCAGCCCCAGCATTTT. The full variable domain, rest sourced from reference TRBV12-5 and TRBJ1-5, is DARVTQTPRHKVTEMGQEVTMRCQPILGHNTVFWYRQTMMQGLELLAYFRNRAPLDDSGMPKDRFSAEMPDATLATLKIQPSEPRDSAVYFCASGSTDNQPQHFGDGTRLSIL.

This clonotype was picked up many times. The chain is built from TRBV20-1 and TRBJ2-1, with 7 nucleotides matching TRBD1. J gave up 0 bases and V 6 bases, and 11 bases lay outside the gene matches. Germline CDR1 DFQATT, CDR2 SNEGSKA (reference sequence). The CDR3 extends over 16 amino acids. The CDR3 region is CSARPLDRASYNEQFF. The CDR3 coding sequence is TGCAGTGCGCGACCACTAGACAGGGCCTCCTACAATGAGCAGTTCTTC.

The table lists this clonotype with a few counts. This rearrangement joins TRBV14 to TRBJ2-3, with D possibly matching TRBD2 (6 bases). The CDR3 contains 14 residues. V was clipped by 2 bases and J by 5 bases, with 11 bases between them. Germline V lookup: CDR1 SGHDN, CDR2 FVKESK. The CDR3 DNA is TGTGCCAGCAGCCAACGACTAGATGGAGATACGCAGTATTTT. As protein: CASSQRLDGDTQYF.

In this sample, this clonotype turned up many times. The rearrangement links TRBV11-2 to TRBJ1-1, with D possibly matching TRBD1 (5 bases). Germline assignment: CDR1 SGHAT and CDR2 FQNNGV. The CDR3 is made up of 14 amino acids. V was clipped by 5 bases and J by 6 bases, with 16 bases between them. CDR3 residues: CASSRGHGDPEAFF. The CDR3 DNA reads TGTGCCAGCAGCCGGGGTCACGGGGACCCTGAAGCTTTCTTT.

The rearrangement links TRBV11-1 to TRBJ1-2; 7 nucleotides line up with TRBD1. Losses at the gene ends were 5 bases for V and 0 bases for J; bases not matched to a gene: 6. From germline, CDR1 is SGHAT and CDR2 FQDESV (reference sequence). The length of the CDR3 is 15 residues. The CDR3 DNA is TGTGCCAGCAGCGGCGGGGGACAGACTAACTATGGCTACACCTTC. Amino acids: CASSGGGQTNYGYTF.

The chain carries TRBV27 and TRBJ2-7; 7 bases fit TRBD1. After removal of 2 bases from V and 3 bases from J, the junction contained 7 bases not matched to a gene. From germline, CDR1 is MNHEY and CDR2 SMNVEV (reference sequence). The CDR3 is 15 residues long. The CDR3, as DNA: TGTGCCAGCAGTTTAAGGGGACAGCGTTACTACGAGCAGTACTTC. As protein: CASSLRGQRYYEQYF.

This clonotype was detected many times. V usage is TRBV20-1 and J usage is TRBJ2-7, with 8 bases matching TRBD2. The CDR3 is made up of 13 amino acids. V shed 3 bases, J shed 2 bases, and the junction held 3 bases outside the gene matches. Germline CDR1 DFQATT, CDR2 SNEGSKA (reference sequence). This CDR3 is CSARPGGAYEQYF. DNA for the CDR3: TGCAGTGCTAGGCCCGGGGGGGCCTACGAGCAGTACTTC.

This clonotype was recorded many times. The chain employs TRBV29-1 and TRBJ1-1; possible D gene TRBD1, 6 bases. With 5 bases removed from V and 0 bases from J, the gap between germline ends came to 19 bases. Per the germline V gene, CDR1 is SQVTM and CDR2 is ANQGSEA. The CDR3 spans 16 residues. This CDR3 reads CSVRDTWRSVNTEAFF. DNA of the CDR3: TGCAGCGTTCGGGACACGTGGCGTTCGGTGAACACTGAAGCTTTCTTT.

The J gene is TRBJ2-3, the V gene TRBV19; TRBD1 aligns across 8 bases. Per germline, CDR1 LNHDA and CDR2 SQIVND (reference sequence). With V trimmed by 4 bases and J by 2 bases, 11 bases remained unmatched. This CDR3 comprises 17 residues. Here the CDR3 DNA reads TGTGCCAGTAGTAGCCTCCAAGGACAGGGTGACACAGATACGCAGTATTTT. Amino acids: CASSSLQGQGDTDTQYF.

This clonotype was seen ten or more times. The genes are TRBV20-1 and TRBJ2-3; 10 bases align to TRBD2. CDR3 length: 18 amino acids. Losses at the gene ends were 6 bases for V and 0 bases for J; bases not matched to a gene: 15. Germline lookup yields CDR1 DFQATT and CDR2 SNEGSKA (reference sequence). CDR3 DNA sequence: TGCAGTGCCGACGAATATAGAAGCGGGAGGGCAAGCACAGATACGCAGTATTTT. Residues: CSADEYRSGRASTDTQYF.

This clonotype was seen at least ten times. This chain connects TRBV6-1 to TRBJ1-1; maybe TRBD1 (5 bases). This CDR3 comprises 14 residues. The germline V and J ends were trimmed by 8 bases and 2 bases, with 15 bases remaining between them. Germline CDR1 reads MNHNS; CDR2 reads SASEGT. The CDR3 spells CASPGGWGNTEAFF. Here the CDR3 DNA reads TGTGCCAGCCCCGGGGGTTGGGGTAACACTGAAGCTTTCTTT.

Remarks on this clonotype: With a much larger clone just one base away, this may be a read error. This chain joins TRBV12-3 or TRBV12-4 and TRBJ2-1, with D possibly matching TRBD2 (6 bases). The CDR3 consists of 15 residues. V lost 5 bases, J lost 10 bases, and 21 bases lay in between. The CDR3 here is CASSPSRRAPPEQFF. Written as DNA, the CDR3 is TGTGCCAGCAGTCCTAGCAGGAGGGCCCCCCCCGAGCAGTTCTTC.

This clonotype was counted at least ten times. The chain combines TRBV19 with TRBJ2-1; D may be TRBD1 or TRBD2 (5 bases each). The V end lost 0 bases, the J end lost 5 bases, and 14 bases lay between the germline ends. CDR1 and CDR2 (germline): LNHDA, SQIVND (reference sequence). This CDR3 has 16 amino acids. CDR3 region: CASSIDPGTSNNEQFF. In DNA form, the CDR3 reads TGTGCCAGTAGTATAGATCCGGGGACCAGCAACAATGAGCAGTTCTTC.

This clonotype was observed a handful of times. V gene TRBV5-1 combines with J gene TRBJ2-2, with D tentatively TRBD1 (5 bases). Germline-derived CDR1 and CDR2 are SGHRS and YFSETQ. The ends were cut back, 0 bases at V and 6 bases at J, with 15 bases in the middle. This CDR3 region has 16 residues. This CDR3 is CASSLDKGSSAGELFF. The CDR3 DNA sequence: TGCGCCAGCAGCTTGGACAAGGGGTCTAGTGCCGGGGAGCTGTTTTTT.

This clonotype was seen repeatedly, ten times or more. The chain couples TRBV7-8 to TRBJ2-2, with a possible D match to TRBD1 (6 bases). V lost 2 bases and J 4 bases, leaving 8 bases between the germline ends. Germline CDR1 SGHVS, CDR2 FQNEAQ. This CDR3 is 14 amino acids long. CDR3 sequence reads: CASSLLRGTGELFF. DNA of the CDR3: TGTGCCAGCAGCTTACTCAGGGGCACCGGGGAGCTGTTTTTT.

This clonotype was seen repeatedly, ten times or more. V usage is TRBV7-8 and J usage is TRBJ1-1; D remains ambiguous. V lost 0 bases and J 6 bases, leaving 11 bases between the germline ends. From germline, CDR1 is SGHVS and CDR2 FQNEAQ. The CDR3 contains 14 residues. The DNA for the CDR3 is TGTGCCAGCAGCTTAGCTCTTAACTATCCTGAAGCTTTCTTT. Its protein is CASSLALNYPEAFF.

CDR3 protein: CAWSNQKYNEQFF. The CDR3 nucleotides read TGTGCCTGGAGTAACCAGAAATACAATGAGCAGTTCTTC. The chain employs TRBV30 and TRBJ2-1; D remains ambiguous. The CDR3 is 13 residues long. Per the germline V gene, CDR1 is GTSNPN and CDR2 is SVGIG (reference sequence). V lost 2 bases and J lost 4, with 9 bases in between. Together with reference TRBV30 and TRBJ2-1, the CDR3 gives the full variable domain: SQTIHQWPATLVQPVGSPLSLECTVEGTSNPNLYWYRQAAGRGLQLLFYSVGIGQISSEVPQNLSASRPQDRQFILSSKKLLLSDSGFYLCAWSNQKYNEQFFGPGTRLTVL.

V and J are TRBV9 and TRBJ2-7; D not resolved. The germline gives CDR1 SGDLS, CDR2 YYNGEE. Deletions cut 6 bases from V and 2 bases from J, with 18 bases between. The CDR3 runs to 15 residues. CDR3 coding DNA: TGTGCCAGCACTGTCGACGAGGATTCAACCTACGAGCAGTACTTC. It codes for CASTVDEDSTYEQYF.

The V gene is TRBV27, the J gene TRBJ1-6; D gene unclear. V dropped 0 bases and J dropped 1 base, with 10 bases sitting between them. The CDR3 runs to 17 residues. Germline lookup yields CDR1 MNHEY and CDR2 SMNVEV (reference sequence). The CDR3 protein is CASSLSRPSSYNSPLHF. The CDR3 DNA sequence: TGTGCCAGCAGTTTATCGAGACCGAGTTCCTATAATTCACCCCTCCACTTT.